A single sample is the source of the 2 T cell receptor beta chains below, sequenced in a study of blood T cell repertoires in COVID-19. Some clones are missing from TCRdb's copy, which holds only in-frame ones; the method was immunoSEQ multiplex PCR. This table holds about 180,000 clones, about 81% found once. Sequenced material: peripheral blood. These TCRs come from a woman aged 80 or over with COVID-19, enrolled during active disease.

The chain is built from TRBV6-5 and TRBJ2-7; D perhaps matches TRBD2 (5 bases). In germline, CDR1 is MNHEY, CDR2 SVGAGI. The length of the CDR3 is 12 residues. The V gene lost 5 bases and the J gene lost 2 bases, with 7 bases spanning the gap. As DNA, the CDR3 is TGTGCCAGCAGTACCGGGACCTACGAGCAGTACTTC. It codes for CASSTGTYEQYF.

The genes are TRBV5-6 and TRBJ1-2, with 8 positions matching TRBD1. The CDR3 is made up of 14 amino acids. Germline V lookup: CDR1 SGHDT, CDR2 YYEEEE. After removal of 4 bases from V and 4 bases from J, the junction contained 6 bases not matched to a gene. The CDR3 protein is CASSEDRVFYGYTF. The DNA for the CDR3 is TGTGCCAGCAGCGAGGACAGGGTATTCTATGGCTACACCTTC.